This T cell receptor beta chain was observed in a study of CD8+ T cells in alopecia areata (dated 2018 in TCRdb). Describing the broader study: High-throughput TCRbeta sequencing was used to examine T cell clonal expansion in alopecia areata in both the C3H/HeJ mouse model and human patients. Human TCRbeta sequencing covered scalp tissue and sorted CD4+ and CD8+ peripheral blood T cells from patchy and totalis/universalis alopecia areata patients and healthy controls. Scalp clonality was compared among normal scalp (n=4), patchy alopecia areata scalp (n=8), and alopecia totalis/universalis scalp (n=8). RNA was obtained with the PAXgene miRNA kit for fixed scalp, the miRNeasy kit for PBMCs, and the RNeasy kit for mouse skin. TCRbeta CDR3 regions were amplified by immunoSEQ multiplex PCR with 35 Vbeta forward and 13 Jbeta reverse primers. Summary of the overall study and its limitations: Compared with normal scalp, lesional scalp, particularly in alopecia totalis/universalis, had higher clonality and more expanded CD8+ clones, which suggests antigenic drive. Resident alphabeta T cells in normal human skin are also sequenced, complicating scalp TCR repertoire analysis, unlike mouse skin dominated by gammadelta T cells. Compared with mice, TCR sequences shared between patients were less clear, possibly partly because of HLA diversity across the patient population.

PBMCs were isolated by density centrifugation and stained for CD3, CD4 and CD8, and CD4+ and CD8+ T cells were sorted on a FACSAria. Scalp biopsies and blood samples were provided by unaffected controls. Library preparation was by the immunoSEQ multiplex PCR assay. RNA was extracted from all samples and reverse transcribed into cDNA, which served as template for TCR sequencing. SuperScript III was used for first-strand cDNA synthesis, primed with a 2:1 mix of oligo-dT and random hexamers. A synthetic immune receptor repertoire was used to assess amplification bias, and residual bias was removed computationally. As for the authors' bioinformatics: Raw reads were preprocessed to remove errors, and CDR3 was defined by IMGT conventions from the conserved cysteine to phenylalanine. Clonality was computed as 1 minus the Shannon entropy, with the entropy normalized by log2 of the number of productive unique TCRs. Scalp TCRbeta sequences were cross-referenced with sorted blood CD4 and CD8 repertoires so that the CD4 or CD8 identity of scalp clones could be inferred. TCRdb stores this immuneACCESS table with in-frame sequences only. Part of the clones is absent; in the studies checked, under half of the shortfall reflects unresolved V genes, and no reason is known for the rest. That table gives V, J and clone size, and the DNA gave D and trimming. A total of some 180,000 clones appear in this sample, approximately 53% of them only once. Of the sample, nearly 5% falls within the top ten clones.

Including cysteine and phenylalanine, the CDR3 has 14 amino acids. Only CDR3 DNA is held: 42 bases, read in frame from base 1. V is pared back by 4 bases and J by 2 bases, with 11 bases lying between the germline termini. Reading the germline V gene (reference sequence) gives CDR1 PRHDT and CDR2 FYEKMQ. With regard to this clone: What antigen it recognizes has not been identified. No much larger clonotype is one base removed from it; base qualities were not supplied.

This TCR came from a human donor in good health. The V gene is TRBV13 and the J gene is TRBJ1-2, with a tentative D gene TRBD1 over 6 matching bases. The specimen was CD8+ T cells sorted from blood. The nucleotide sequence reads as follows: TGTGCCAGCAGCTACCGTAGGGGGAACTATGGCTACACCTTC. Its protein is CASSYRRGNYGYTF.